These T cell receptor beta chains were read from a single sample in a study of early T cells in non-severe SARS-CoV-2 infection. From the 5' RACE reads, TCRdb called clonotypes with MiXCR, one entry per CDR3 protein. The sample contains over 85,000 distinct CDR3 sequences, roughly 12% of which appear only once. The material sequenced was whole blood, taken at baseline. Receptors were obtained from an adult who was a healthcare worker with PCR-confirmed SARS-CoV-2 infection or an uninfected control (not recorded which). Both conserved end residues are part of each CDR3. D genes are given only for firm matches. Size is omitted from some rows. Given values are once, few, many or a class for expanded clones.

cdr3_aa cdr3_nt d_call v_call clone_size j_call
CASSSLNRPNTGELFF TGTGCCAGCAGCTCCCTGAACCGACCGAACACCGGGGAGCTGTTTTTT . TRBV5-4 . TRBJ2-2
CASSLVRASRSYNEQFF TGTGCCAGCAGCTTAGTGAGGGCTAGTCGCTCCTACAATGAGCAGTTCTTC . TRBV7-2 many TRBJ2-1
CASSLQGGPYNEQFF TGTGCCAGCAGCCTACAGGGGGGACCCTACAATGAGCAGTTCTTC TRBD1 TRBV5-4 . TRBJ2-1
CASSLPAGSSYEQYF TGTGCCAGCAGCCTCCCTGCGGGGTCCTCCTACGAGCAGTACTTC . TRBV7-9 few TRBJ2-7
CASSSLRLDSYNEQFF TGTGCCAGCAGTAGCCTGCGGCTCGACTCCTACAATGAGCAGTTCTTC . TRBV28 many TRBJ2-1
CATEGLAGTYEQYF TGTGCCACCGAGGGACTAGCGGGCACCTACGAGCAGTACTTC TRBD2 TRBV6-5 . TRBJ2-7
CATSRLGLASQETQYF TGTGCCACCAGCAGACTAGGACTAGCTAGCCAAGAGACCCAGTACTTC TRBD2 TRBV15 many TRBJ2-5
CASSQSGASSYEQYF TGTGCCAGCAGTCAAAGTGGGGCGAGCTCCTACGAGCAGTACTTC . TRBV5-4 many TRBJ2-7
CASSPDRDGYTF TGTGCCAGCAGTCCTGACAGGGACGGCTACACCTTC TRBD1 TRBV2 many TRBJ1-2
CSARSSGLDGYTF TGCAGTGCTAGATCGTCAGGGCTTGATGGCTACACCTTC . TRBV20-1 few TRBJ1-2
CASSLTRAKFTEAFF TGTGCCAGCAGTCTGACCAGGGCGAAATTCACTGAAGCTTTCTTT . TRBV12-3/TRBV12-4 many TRBJ1-1
CASSLGMKPYEQYF TGTGCCAGCAGCTTAGGGATGAAACCCTACGAGCAGTACTTC . TRBV7-2 . TRBJ2-7
CASKREETQYF TGCGCCAGCAAACGGGAGGAGACCCAGTACTTC . TRBV5-1 few TRBJ2-5
CSVGMEETQYF TGCAGCGTTGGCATGGAGGAGACCCAGTACTTC . TRBV29-1 . TRBJ2-5
CASSKQGGEKLFF TGTGCCAGCAGCAAACAGGGTGGTGAAAAACTGTTTTTT . TRBV7-2 few TRBJ1-4
CASSGAAGDRSGNTIYF TGTGCCAGCAGTGGAGCTGCAGGAGACCGGTCCGGAAACACCATATATTTT . TRBV12-3/TRBV12-4 . TRBJ1-3
CASTEAGGYNTGELFF TGTGCCAGTACGGAAGCGGGGGGCTACAACACCGGGGAGCTGTTTTTT TRBD2 TRBV19 many TRBJ2-2
CASSLGLPGAVNEQFF TGTGCCAGCAGCTTAGGTCTCCCAGGGGCGGTAAATGAGCAGTTCTTC . TRBV7-6 many TRBJ2-1
CASSQGALYNEQFF TGCGCCAGCAGCCAGGGAGCCCTTTACAATGAGCAGTTCTTC . TRBV4-1 . TRBJ2-1
CSAQNTYTDTQYF TGCAGCGCGCAGAATACCTACACAGATACGCAGTATTTT . TRBV29-1 . TRBJ2-3
CASSFIGSWDEQFF TGTGCCAGCAGTTTTATAGGATCCTGGGATGAGCAGTTCTTC . TRBV27 . TRBJ2-1
CASRSGPSPQETQYF TGTGCCAGCAGGAGTGGGCCTAGCCCTCAAGAGACCCAGTACTTC . TRBV7-9 . TRBJ2-5
CASSVSRVTMNTEAFF TGTGCCAGCAGCGTAAGCAGGGTAACAATGAACACTGAAGCTTTCTTT . TRBV3-1 few TRBJ1-1
CASSRQSGTDTQYF TGTGCCAGCAGCCGACAGTCCGGGACAGATACGCAGTATTTT . TRBV3-1 . TRBJ2-3
CASSLIGLANNEQFF TGTGCCAGCAGCTTAATAGGACTAGCGAACAATGAGCAGTTCTTC TRBD2 TRBV11-1 few TRBJ2-1
CASSDRGKYSNQPQHF TGTGCCAGCAGTGACAGGGGGAAGTATAGCAATCAGCCCCAGCATTTT . TRBV6-4 many TRBJ1-5
CASSLEQGATNTEAFF TGTGCCAGCAGCTTGGAGCAGGGGGCAACGAACACTGAAGCTTTCTTT TRBD1 TRBV5-5 . TRBJ1-1
CASSSRTSGESTDTQYF TGTGCCAGCAGTTCACGGACTAGCGGAGAGAGCACAGATACGCAGTATTTT TRBD2 TRBV6-6 few TRBJ2-3
CASSYGQGFRAGVGDTQYF TGTGCCAGCTCTTACGGACAGGGATTCCGAGCGGGAGTTGGAGATACGCAGTATTTT . TRBV27 few TRBJ2-3
CASSFRLAGGNSYEQYF TGTGCCAGCAGTTTCAGGCTAGCGGGAGGCAACTCCTACGAGCAGTACTTC TRBD2 TRBV28 many TRBJ2-7
CASSRTGAMPYEQYF TGTGCCAGCAGTAGGACAGGCGCAATGCCCTACGAGCAGTACTTC TRBD1 TRBV28 . TRBJ2-7
CASSPTRDGYTF TGTGCCAGCAGCCCAACACGGGATGGCTACACCTTC . TRBV11-2 few TRBJ1-2
CSAWGGTAKNIQYF TGCAGTGCTTGGGGGGGCACGGCCAAAAACATTCAGTACTTC . TRBV20-1 many TRBJ2-4
CSVTQGRELFF TGCAGCGTGACCCAGGGCAGGGAGCTGTTTTTT . TRBV29-1 many TRBJ2-2
CASSPNSRETQYF TGTGCCAGCTCACCCAACAGTAGAGAGACCCAGTACTTC . TRBV18 . TRBJ2-5
CASSLGRVQLSGANVLTF TGCGCCAGCAGCTTGGGGCGGGTCCAACTTTCTGGGGCCAACGTCCTGACTTTC . TRBV5-1 many TRBJ2-6